This T cell receptor beta chain was recovered during a study of shared clonotypes between healthy human individuals. The naive CD8 fraction comprised CD45RO-negative cells positively selected for CCR7 and excluded terminally differentiated effector memory CD45RA+ cells. The CDR3 is made up of 18 amino acids. Germline CDR1 is MRHNA and CDR2 is SNTAGT. The germline V and J ends were trimmed by 3 bases and 0 bases, with 18 bases remaining between them. Method: immunoSEQ multiplex PCR; TCRdb's copy keeps in-frame clones and lacks some. The sample holds 550,000 to 750,000 clones, about 92% seen once. The genes are TRBV6-4 and TRBJ1-5; D is uncertain. The origin of this receptor is a young man in good health. Sequencing was performed on naive CD8+ T cells sorted from blood. The CDR3, as DNA: TGTGCCAGCAGTGAAGTTAAGGGCAGTGGGTTTAGCAATCAGCCCCAGCATTTT. Protein: CASSEVKGSGFSNQPQHF.